This T cell receptor (beta chain) was recovered during a study of blood T cell repertoires in COVID-19. Study summary: There were acute and convalescent COVID-19 samples, and they came from the United States, Italy and Spain. PBMCs, B-cell-depleted T cells, or T cells were the source of the cDNA or gDNA that made up the material.

Germline lookup yields CDR1 KGHDR and CDR2 SFDVKD. The CDR3 is 15 residues long. With 10 bases removed from V and 7 bases from J, the gap between germline ends came to 22 bases. Original analysis: Reference gene primer amplification gave estimated nucleated cell counts. The assay was immunoSEQ multiplex PCR, and TCRdb's table has in-frame clones only and misses some. That table is the source of V, J and clone size, and D and trimming were worked out from the DNA. The sample lists around 110,000 clones, around nine tenths occurring once. The sample comprised peripheral blood. This chain connects TRBV24-1 to TRBJ2-1; tentative D call: TRBD1 (7 bases). The origin of this receptor is a man aged 35 to 55 with acute or convalescent COVID-19. CDR3 sequence: CATTPGHPGGNEQFF. In DNA form, the CDR3 reads TGTGCCACTACCCCGGGACACCCAGGGGGGAATGAGCAGTTCTTC.